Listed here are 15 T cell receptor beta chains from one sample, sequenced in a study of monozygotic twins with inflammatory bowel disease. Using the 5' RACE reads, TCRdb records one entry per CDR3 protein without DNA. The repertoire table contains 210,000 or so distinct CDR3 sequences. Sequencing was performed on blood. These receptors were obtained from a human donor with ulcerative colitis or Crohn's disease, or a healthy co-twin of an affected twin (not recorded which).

This CDR3 reads CASGLYHISGNTIYF. The chain recombines TRBV12-5 with TRBJ1-3. CDR1 is LGHNT, CDR2 FRNRAP, per germline. CDR3 length: 15 residues.

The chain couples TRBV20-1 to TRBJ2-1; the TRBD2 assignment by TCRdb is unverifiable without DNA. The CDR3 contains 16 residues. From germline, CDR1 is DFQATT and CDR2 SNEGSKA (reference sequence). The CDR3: CSARGIAGVVFNEQFF.

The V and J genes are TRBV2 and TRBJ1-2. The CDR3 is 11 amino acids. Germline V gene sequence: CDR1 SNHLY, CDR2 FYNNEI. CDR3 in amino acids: CASSVFDGYTF.

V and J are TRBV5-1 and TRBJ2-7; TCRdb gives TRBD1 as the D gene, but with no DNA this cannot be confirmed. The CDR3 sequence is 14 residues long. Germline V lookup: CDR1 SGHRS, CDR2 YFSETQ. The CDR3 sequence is CASSLAGWGYEQYF.

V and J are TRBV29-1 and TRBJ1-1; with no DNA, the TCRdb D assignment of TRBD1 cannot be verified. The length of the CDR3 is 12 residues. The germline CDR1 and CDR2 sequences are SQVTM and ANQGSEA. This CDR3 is CSVDRDGIEAFF.

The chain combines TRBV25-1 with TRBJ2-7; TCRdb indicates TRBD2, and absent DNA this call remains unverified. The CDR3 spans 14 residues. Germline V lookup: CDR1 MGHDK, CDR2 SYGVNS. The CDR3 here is CASSYTSGAYEQYF.

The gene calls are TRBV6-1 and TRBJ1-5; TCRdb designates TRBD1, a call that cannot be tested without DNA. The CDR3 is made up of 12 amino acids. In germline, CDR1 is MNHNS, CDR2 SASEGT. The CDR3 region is CASSLLGRPQHF.

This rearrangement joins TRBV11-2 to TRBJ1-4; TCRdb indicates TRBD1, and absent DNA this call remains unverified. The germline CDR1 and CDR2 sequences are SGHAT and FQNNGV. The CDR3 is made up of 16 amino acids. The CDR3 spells CASSSRPGQTNEKLFF.

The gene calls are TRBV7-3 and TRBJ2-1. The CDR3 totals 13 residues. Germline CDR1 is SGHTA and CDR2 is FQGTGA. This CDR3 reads CASSPNFSNEQFF.

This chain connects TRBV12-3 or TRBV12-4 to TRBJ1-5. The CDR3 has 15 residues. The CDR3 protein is CASSEVSYSNQPQHF.

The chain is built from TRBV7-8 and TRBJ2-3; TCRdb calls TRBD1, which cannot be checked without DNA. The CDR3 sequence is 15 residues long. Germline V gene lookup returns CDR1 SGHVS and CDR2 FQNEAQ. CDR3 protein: CASSYTGGGSDTQYF.

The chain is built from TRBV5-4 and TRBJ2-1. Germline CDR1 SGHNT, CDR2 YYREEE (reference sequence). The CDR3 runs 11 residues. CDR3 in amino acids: CATHMNNEQFF.

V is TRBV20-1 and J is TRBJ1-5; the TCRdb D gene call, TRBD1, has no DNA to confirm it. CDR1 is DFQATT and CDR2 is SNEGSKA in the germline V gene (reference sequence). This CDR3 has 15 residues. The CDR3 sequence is CSARGLGQLNQPQHF.

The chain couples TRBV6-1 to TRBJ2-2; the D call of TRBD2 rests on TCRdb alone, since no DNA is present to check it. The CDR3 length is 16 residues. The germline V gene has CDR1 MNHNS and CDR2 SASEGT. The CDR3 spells CASRLTRGPRTGELFF.

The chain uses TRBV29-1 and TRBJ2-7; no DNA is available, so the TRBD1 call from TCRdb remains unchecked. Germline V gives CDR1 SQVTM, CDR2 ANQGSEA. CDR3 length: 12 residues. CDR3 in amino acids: CSARGAAGEQYF.